This T cell receptor (beta chain) was captured by sequencing in a study of blood T cell repertoires in COVID-19. V dropped 10 bases and J dropped 2 bases, with 20 bases sitting between them. Germline CDR1 and CDR2: MDHEN and SYDVKM. The CDR3 extends over 16 amino acids. Authors' data handling: Amplification of reference gene primers was used by the study to estimate nucleated cell counts. Profiled with immunoSEQ multiplex PCR; TCRdb holds only in-frame clones, not every one. The V and J calls and clone size were taken over from that table, and D and trimming were inferred from the DNA. The sample includes roughly 290,000 clones, approximately 80% of them seen just once.

The TCR originated in a woman in her forties or fifties with active or convalescent COVID-19. The V and J genes are TRBV28 and TRBJ1-4; D remains ambiguous. The source material was peripheral blood. The CDR3 nucleotides read TGTGCCACGGCCCGGGAAACGAGAAGGACTAATGAAAAACTGTTTTTT. Its protein product is CATARETRRTNEKLFF.